This T cell receptor (beta chain) was identified in a study of blood T cell repertoires in COVID-19. Overall study: Spain, Italy and the United States supplied samples that represented acute and convalescent COVID-19. T cells, B-cell-depleted T cells, or PBMCs supplied cDNA or gDNA.

Per the original data handling: Amplification of reference gene primers was used by the study to estimate nucleated cell counts. Sequencing used immunoSEQ multiplex PCR; TCRdb keeps in-frame clones, though not all of them. V, J and clone size are those of that table, while D and trimming were read from the DNA. Of 150,000 to 200,000 clones detected, 87% appear once; the ten largest clones hold 12%. The Seattle patients, enrolled during active infection, were followed longitudinally. This CDR3 comprises 13 residues. Deletions cut 0 bases from V and 8 bases from J, with 9 bases between. CDR1 and CDR2 (germline): SGHRS, YFSETQ.

J is TRBJ2-1 and V is TRBV5-1; the D gene is possibly TRBD2 (6 bases). The clonotype comes from a woman in her seventies with COVID-19, enrolled during active disease. Sequences were obtained from peripheral blood. The CDR3 region is CASSLGLEYEQFF. The CDR3 DNA reads TGCGCCAGCAGCTTGGGACTAGAGTATGAGCAGTTCTTC. Complete variable domain (other parts from reference TRBV5-1 and TRBJ2-1): KAGVTQTPRYLIKTRGQQVTLSCSPISGHRSVSWYQQTPGQGLQFLFEYFSETQRNKGNFPGRFSGRQFSNSRSEMNVSTLELGDSALYLCASSLGLEYEQFFGPGTRLTVL.